The present TCR beta chain was sequenced within a study of blood T cell repertoires in COVID-19. Overall study: T cells, B-cell-depleted T cells, or PBMCs provided the cDNA or gDNA that served as material.

As processed by the authors: Reference gene primer amplification gave estimated nucleated cell counts. Method: immunoSEQ multiplex PCR; TCRdb's copy keeps in-frame clones and lacks some. That table is the source of V, J and clone size, and D and trimming were worked out from the DNA. The sample includes 180,000 or so clones, roughly 85% seen only once; the top ten take over 2.5%. The CDR3 covers 12 residues. Trimming pared 4 bases from V and 4 bases from J, leaving 7 bases between. Germline V gene sequence: CDR1 SEHNR, CDR2 FQNEAQ (reference sequence). The material sequenced was peripheral blood. The receptor was isolated from a man between 60 and 70 years old with acute or convalescent COVID-19. V usage is TRBV7-9 and J usage is TRBJ1-2; D unresolved. CDR3 residues: CASSYDFYGYTF. Written as DNA, the CDR3 is TGTGCCAGCAGCTACGACTTCTATGGCTACACCTTC.